This TCR beta chain was found in a study of human T cells and chemical hapten exposure. Study summary: Small pooled library volume differences mainly caused per-sample TCR yield variation.

Trimming took 4 bases from V and 4 from J; bases not matched to a gene: 7. Per germline, CDR1 DFQATT and CDR2 SNEGSKA (reference sequence). The CDR3 contains 15 residues. Time point in this sample: pre-sensitization, week 0. Treatment noted: therapeutic diphenylcyclopropenone sensitization with weekly scalp DPC. Every donor had alopecia and was 18 to 70 years old; all were suitable for DPC. TCRdb reprocessed the RACE reads via MiXCR and lists one record per CDR3 protein. The sample lists more than 250,000 distinct CDR3 sequences, approximately 8% seen once, with 0.9% to 1.5% in the top ten. This clonotype originated in a man aged 18 to 29 with alopecia areata. Some clones in this sample may be carry-over from other donors' samples. The sample in question was whole blood, obtained in connection with sensitization to the hapten diphenylcyclopropenone (DPC). The J gene is TRBJ1-1, the V gene TRBV20-1; 12 nucleotides line up with TRBD1. CDR3 region: CSAISGDRGLTEAFF. CDR3 DNA sequence: TGCAGTGCTATATCCGGGGACAGGGGGCTCACTGAAGCTTTCTTT.